One T cell receptor (beta chain) is described in this entry. The repertoire was sequenced with immunoSEQ multiplex PCR; TCRdb's copy has only in-frame clones and lacks some. The sample includes approximately 82,000 clones, 90% to 95% of them seen just once. The CDR3 covers 14 residues. Per germline, CDR1 SGHAT and CDR2 FQDESV (reference sequence). The germline V and J ends were trimmed by 0 bases and 4 bases, with 9 bases remaining between them. The sample is drawn from a study of technical replicates of blood from several donors. Input material: T cells isolated from PBMCs. This chain uses TRBV11-1 with TRBJ1-2, with D possibly being TRBD1 (5 bases). The clonotype originates from a human donor in good health. CDR3 loop: CASSLAGPSYGYTF. Here the CDR3 DNA reads TGTGCCAGCAGCTTAGCGGGGCCCAGCTATGGCTACACCTTC.